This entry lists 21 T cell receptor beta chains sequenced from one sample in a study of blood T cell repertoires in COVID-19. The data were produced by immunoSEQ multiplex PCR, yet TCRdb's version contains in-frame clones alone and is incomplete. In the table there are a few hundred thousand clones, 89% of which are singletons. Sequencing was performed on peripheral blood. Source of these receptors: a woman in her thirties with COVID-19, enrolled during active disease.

The CDR3 loop reads CATQRGSSNYGYTF. The CDR3 nucleotides read TGTGCCACCCAGCGGGGGAGCTCCAACTATGGCTACACCTTC. The rearrangement links TRBV30 to TRBJ1-2, with a possible D match to TRBD1 (5 bases). V gave up 8 bases and J gave up 2 bases, with 18 bases separating them. The CDR3 runs to 14 residues. Germline CDR1 is GTSNPN and CDR2 is SVGIG (reference sequence).

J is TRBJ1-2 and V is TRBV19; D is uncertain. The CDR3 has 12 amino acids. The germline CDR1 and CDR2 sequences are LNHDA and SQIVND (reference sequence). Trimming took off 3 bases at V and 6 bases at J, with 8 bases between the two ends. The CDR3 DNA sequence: TGTGCCAGTAGTATTTCCCAGGATGGCTACACCTTC. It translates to CASSISQDGYTF.

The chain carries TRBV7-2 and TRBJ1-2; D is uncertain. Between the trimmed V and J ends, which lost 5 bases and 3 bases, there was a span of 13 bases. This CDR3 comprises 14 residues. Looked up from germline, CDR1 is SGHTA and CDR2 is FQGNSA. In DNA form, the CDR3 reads TGTGCCAGCAGCCAGCGGGCAGACCACTATGGCTACACCTTC. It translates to CASSQRADHYGYTF. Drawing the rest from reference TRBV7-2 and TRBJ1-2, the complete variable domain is GAGVSQSPSNKVTEKGKDVELRCDPISGHTALYWYRQSLGQGLEFLIYFQGNSAPDKSGLPSDRFSAERTGGSVSTLTIQRTQQEDSAVYLCASSQRADHYGYTFGSGTRLTVV.

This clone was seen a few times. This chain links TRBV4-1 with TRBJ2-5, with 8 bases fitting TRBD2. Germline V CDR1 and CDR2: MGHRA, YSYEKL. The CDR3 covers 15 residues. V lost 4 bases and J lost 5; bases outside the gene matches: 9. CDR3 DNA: TGCGCCAGCAGCCTGGTAGCGGGGAGGTGGGAGACCCAGTACTTC. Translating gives CASSLVAGRWETQYF.

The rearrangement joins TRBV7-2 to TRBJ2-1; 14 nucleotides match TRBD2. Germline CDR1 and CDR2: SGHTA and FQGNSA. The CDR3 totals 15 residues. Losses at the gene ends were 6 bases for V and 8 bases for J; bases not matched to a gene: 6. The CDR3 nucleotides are TGTGCCAGCAGGCTGACTAGCGGGGGGGCACATGAGCAGTTCTTC. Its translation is CASRLTSGGAHEQFF. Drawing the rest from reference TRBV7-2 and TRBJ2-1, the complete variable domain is GAGVSQSPSNKVTEKGKDVELRCDPISGHTALYWYRQSLGQGLEFLIYFQGNSAPDKSGLPSDRFSAERTGGSVSTLTIQRTQQEDSAVYLCASRLTSGGAHEQFFGPGTRLTVL.

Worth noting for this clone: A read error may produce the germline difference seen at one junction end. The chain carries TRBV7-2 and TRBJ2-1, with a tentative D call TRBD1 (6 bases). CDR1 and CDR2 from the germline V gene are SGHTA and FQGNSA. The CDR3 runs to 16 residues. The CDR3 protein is CASTLQLPGARDEQFF. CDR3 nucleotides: TGTGCCAGCACCTTACAACTACCAGGGGCCCGGGATGAGCAGTTCTTC.

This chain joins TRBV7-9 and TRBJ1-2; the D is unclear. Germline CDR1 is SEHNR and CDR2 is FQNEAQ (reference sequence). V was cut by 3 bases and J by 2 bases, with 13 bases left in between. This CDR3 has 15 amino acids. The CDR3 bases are TGTGCCAGCAGCTTGGTAACGGGAATCAACTATGGCTACACCTTC. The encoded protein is CASSLVTGINYGYTF.

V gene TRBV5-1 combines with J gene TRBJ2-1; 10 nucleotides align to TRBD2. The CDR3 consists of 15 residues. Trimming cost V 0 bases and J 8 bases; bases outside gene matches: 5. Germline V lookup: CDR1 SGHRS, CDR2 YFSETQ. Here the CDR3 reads CASSLGLAGGDEQFF. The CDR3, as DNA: TGCGCCAGCAGCTTGGGACTAGCGGGCGGGGATGAGCAGTTCTTC.

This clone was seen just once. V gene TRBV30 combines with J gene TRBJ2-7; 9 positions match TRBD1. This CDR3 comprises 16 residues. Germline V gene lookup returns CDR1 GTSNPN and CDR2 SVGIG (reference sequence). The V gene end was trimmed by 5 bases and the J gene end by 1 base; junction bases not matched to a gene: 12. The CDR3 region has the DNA TGTGCCTGGTCGCACCGGGGACAGGGTGCTTCCTACGAGCAGTACTTC. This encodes CAWSHRGQGASYEQYF.

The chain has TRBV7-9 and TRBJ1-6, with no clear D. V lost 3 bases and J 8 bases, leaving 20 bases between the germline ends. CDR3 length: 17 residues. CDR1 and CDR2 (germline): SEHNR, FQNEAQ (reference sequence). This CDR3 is CASSFGREEQRYSPLHF. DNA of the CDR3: TGTGCCAGCAGCTTTGGGAGGGAAGAACAGCGCTATTCACCCCTCCACTTT. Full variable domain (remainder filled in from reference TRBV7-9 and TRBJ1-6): DTGVSQNPRHKITKRGQNVTFRCDPISEHNRLYWYRQTLGQGPEFLTYFQNEAQLEKSRLLSDRFSAERPKGSFSTLEIQRTEQGDSAMYLCASSFGREEQRYSPLHFGNGTRLTVT.

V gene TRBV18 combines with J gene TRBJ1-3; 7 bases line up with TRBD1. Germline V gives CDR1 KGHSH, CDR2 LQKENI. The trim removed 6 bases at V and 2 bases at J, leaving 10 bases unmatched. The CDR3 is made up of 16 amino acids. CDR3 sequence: CASSPPDRVTGNTIYF. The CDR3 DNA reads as TGTGCCAGCTCTCCGCCCGACAGGGTCACTGGAAACACCATATATTTT.

The CDR3 loop reads CASSLRLAGDLNTGELFF. CDR3 in DNA: TGTGCCAGCAGCCTACGACTAGCGGGGGACTTGAACACCGGGGAGCTGTTTTTT. The chain recombines TRBV7-8 with TRBJ2-2, with 12 bases matching TRBD2. CDR3 size: 18 residues. V lost 5 bases and J lost 1; bases outside the gene matches: 8. Germline V CDR1 and CDR2: SGHVS, FQNEAQ.

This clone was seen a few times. CDR3 sequence: CASSDASGGETQYF. Written as DNA, the CDR3 is TGCGCCAGCAGCGACGCTAGCGGCGGGGAGACCCAGTACTTC. The rearrangement uses TRBV5-1 and TRBJ2-5; 7 bases agree with TRBD2. J gave up 5 bases and V 4 bases, and 8 bases lay outside the gene matches. The CDR3 has 14 amino acids. Germline V lookup: CDR1 SGHRS, CDR2 YFSETQ.

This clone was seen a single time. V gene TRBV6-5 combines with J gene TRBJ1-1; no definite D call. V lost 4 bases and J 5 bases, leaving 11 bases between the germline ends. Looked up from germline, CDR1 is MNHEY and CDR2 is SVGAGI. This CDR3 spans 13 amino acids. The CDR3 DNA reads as TGTGCCAGCAGTTCCGGTCCCCATACTGAAGCTTTCTTT. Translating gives CASSSGPHTEAFF.

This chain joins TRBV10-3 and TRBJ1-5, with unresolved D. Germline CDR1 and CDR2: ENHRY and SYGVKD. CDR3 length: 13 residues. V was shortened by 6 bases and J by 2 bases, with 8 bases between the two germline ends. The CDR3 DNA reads TGTGCCATCAGGGGCCAGGGCAATCAGCCCCAGCATTTT. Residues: CAIRGQGNQPQHF.

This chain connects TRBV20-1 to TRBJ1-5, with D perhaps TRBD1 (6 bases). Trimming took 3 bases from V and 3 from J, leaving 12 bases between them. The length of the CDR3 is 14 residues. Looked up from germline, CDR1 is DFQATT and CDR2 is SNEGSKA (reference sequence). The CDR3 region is CSASKTGNNQPQHF. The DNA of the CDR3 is TGCAGTGCTAGTAAAACAGGGAACAATCAGCCCCAGCATTTT.

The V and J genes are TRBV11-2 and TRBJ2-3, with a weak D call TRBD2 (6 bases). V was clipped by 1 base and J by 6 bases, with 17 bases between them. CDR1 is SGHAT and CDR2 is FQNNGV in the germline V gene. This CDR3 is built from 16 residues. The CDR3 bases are TGTGCCAGCAGCTTAGGGCCCGGGGGAGGTGCGGATACGCAGTATTTT. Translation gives CASSLGPGGGADTQYF.

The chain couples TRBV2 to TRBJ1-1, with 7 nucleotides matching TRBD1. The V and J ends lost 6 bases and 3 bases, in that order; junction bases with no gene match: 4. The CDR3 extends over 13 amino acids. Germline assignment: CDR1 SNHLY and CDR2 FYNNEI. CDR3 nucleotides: TGTGCCAGCAGGCGAACAGGGGACACTGAAGCTTTCTTT. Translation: CASRRTGDTEAFF.

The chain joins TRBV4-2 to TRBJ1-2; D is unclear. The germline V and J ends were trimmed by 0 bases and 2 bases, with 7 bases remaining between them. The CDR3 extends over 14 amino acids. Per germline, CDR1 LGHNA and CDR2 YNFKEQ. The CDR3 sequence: CASSQDPVNYGYTF. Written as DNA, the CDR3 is TGTGCCAGCAGCCAAGATCCAGTGAACTATGGCTACACCTTC.

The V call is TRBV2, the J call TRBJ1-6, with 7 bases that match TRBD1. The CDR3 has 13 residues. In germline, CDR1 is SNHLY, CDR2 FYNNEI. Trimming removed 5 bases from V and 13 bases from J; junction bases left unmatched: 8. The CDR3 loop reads CASSSGGTRPLHF. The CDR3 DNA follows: TGTGCCAGCAGTTCAGGGGGGACGAGGCCCCTCCACTTT.

CDR3 region: CASSPGGGYTEAFF. CDR3 DNA: TGTGCCAGCAGCCCCGGGGGGGGGTATACTGAAGCTTTCTTT. This rearrangement joins TRBV11-2 to TRBJ1-1; D is perhaps TRBD1 (5 bases). The CDR3 consists of 14 residues. The V end was cut by 5 bases, the J end by 5 bases, with 15 bases between. The germline CDR1 and CDR2 sequences are SGHAT and FQNNGV.